A selection of T cell receptor beta chains follows, all from one sample in a study of blood T cell repertoires in COVID-19. Repertoires were generated with immunoSEQ multiplex PCR, while TCRdb's copy carries only in-frame clones and drops some. In the table there are approximately 230,000 clones, over 75% of which are singletons. Sequencing was performed on PBMCs or T cells enriched from blood (not recorded which). These receptors originate from a man aged 35 to 55 who had recovered from COVID-19. Each CDR3 is given with its conserved first and last residue. Each record gives: V gene, D gene, J gene, clone size, CDR3 DNA, CDR3 protein. D genes are given only for firm matches. Not all rows give a size; the values are once, few, many and, for expanded clones, a class.

V: TRBV2
D: .
J: TRBJ2-1
size: .
DNA: TGTGCCAGCAGCGGCGGACTCTACAATGAGCAGTTCTTC
CDR3: CASSGGLYNEQFF

V: TRBV27
D: TRBD2
J: TRBJ2-7
size: once
DNA: TGTGCCAGCAGTTTATTAAGACTAGCGGGACACGAGCAGTACTTC
CDR3: CASSLLRLAGHEQYF

V: TRBV27
D: .
J: TRBJ2-2
size: once
DNA: TGTGCCAGCACAGAGGGGGAGCGCACCGGGGAGCTGTTTTTT
CDR3: CASTEGERTGELFF

V: TRBV5-1
D: TRBD1
J: TRBJ1-3
size: .
DNA: TGCGCCAGCAGCTTGGCGGGGACAGGGGGCTATTCTGGAAACACCATATATTTT
CDR3: CASSLAGTGGYSGNTIYF

V: TRBV7-9
D: .
J: TRBJ2-7
size: once
DNA: TGTGCCAGCAGCACGGGGGGCACCTACGAGCAGTACTTC
CDR3: CASSTGGTYEQYF

V: TRBV5-1
D: TRBD2
J: TRBJ2-5
size: .
DNA: TGCGCCAGCAGCTGGCGACTAGCGGGAGGGCAAGAGACCCAGTACTTC
CDR3: CASSWRLAGGQETQYF

V: TRBV29-1
D: .
J: TRBJ1-4
size: few
DNA: TGCAGCGTTGAAGATGGGCAGGATGAAAAACTGTTTTTT
CDR3: CSVEDGQDEKLFF

V: TRBV2
D: .
J: TRBJ2-7
size: .
DNA: TGTGCCAGCGCGGGACTCCCCCCCCACGAGCAGTACTTC
CDR3: CASAGLPPHEQYF

V: TRBV18
D: .
J: TRBJ2-7
size: .
DNA: TGTGCCAGCTCACCGTCAGGGGCGCGTAACGAGCAGTACTTC
CDR3: CASSPSGARNEQYF

V: TRBV18
D: TRBD1
J: TRBJ1-3
size: .
DNA: TGTGCCAGCTCACCGCCGACAGGGGGCTCTGGAAACACCATATATTTT
CDR3: CASSPPTGGSGNTIYF

V: TRBV10-3
D: TRBD1
J: TRBJ1-3
size: .
DNA: TGTGCCATCAGTGAGTTCGGACAGGTGAACTCTGGAAACACCATATATTTT
CDR3: CAISEFGQVNSGNTIYF

V: TRBV28
D: TRBD2
J: TRBJ2-3
size: .
DNA: TGTGCCAGCAGTATAGCGGGAGCAGATACGCAGTATTTT
CDR3: CASSIAGADTQYF

V: TRBV27
D: .
J: TRBJ1-4
size: .
DNA: TGTGCCAGCAAGACTCCAACAGGTGCAACTAATGAAAAACTGTTTTTT
CDR3: CASKTPTGATNEKLFF

V: TRBV5-1
D: TRBD1
J: TRBJ1-4
size: .
DNA: TGCGCCAGCAGCTTGGCCCAATCCCGTGACAGGGATGAAAAACTGTTTTTT
CDR3: CASSLAQSRDRDEKLFF

V: TRBV10-3
D: TRBD1
J: TRBJ1-1
size: .
DNA: TGTGCCATCAGTTCCGGGACAGGGGATCCGTACACTGAAGCTTTCTTT
CDR3: CAISSGTGDPYTEAFF

V: TRBV19
D: .
J: TRBJ1-5
size: .
DNA: TGTGCCAGTAGTCCGCGTAGTCAGCCCCAGCATTTT
CDR3: CASSPRSQPQHF

V: TRBV10-2
D: .
J: TRBJ1-5
size: .
DNA: TGCGCCAGCAGTTCATCGGCCGTGGGGGCTCAGCCCCAGCATTTT
CDR3: CASSSSAVGAQPQHF

V: TRBV9
D: TRBD1
J: TRBJ1-4
size: .
DNA: TGTGCCAGCAGCGCGGACAGGGGGAGCGAAAAACTGTTTTTT
CDR3: CASSADRGSEKLFF